This TCR beta chain originates from a study of cytomegalovirus exposure and HLA in healthy donors. Study-wide points: A later analysis by the authors found several of the most significant clusters apparently linked to common viral pathogens. Per a later analysis, HLA-associated TCR beta chains showed more clonal expansion than other, equally common TCR beta chains.

In its sample, this clone was seen a few times. The antigen remains undetermined. The PCR ran on 60 Vbeta and 13 Jbeta primers. Assay used: immunoSEQ multiplex PCR; TCRdb lists only in-frame clones, some missing. The sample contains 150,000 to 200,000 clones, around 80% of which appear only once. This CDR3 spans 15 amino acids. Germline V gene lookup returns CDR1 LGHNA and CDR2 YSLEER. J gave up 2 bases and V 2 bases, and 0 bases lay outside the gene matches. This clonotype originated in a middle-aged woman in good health and CMV-seronegative. The sample taken for sequencing was PBMCs. The V and J genes are TRBV4-3 and TRBJ2-5; 12 nucleotides align to TRBD2. In DNA form, the CDR3 reads TGCGCCAGCAGCCAACTAGCGGGGGGGCAAGAGACCCAGTACTTC. It specifies CASSQLAGGQETQYF.